Below, one T cell receptor beta chain is given with its context. This CDR3 comprises 14 residues. Germline lookup yields CDR1 MNHEY and CDR2 SVGAGI. Trimming stripped 6 bases from V and 6 bases from J, with 14 bases between. The data originate from a study of neoadjuvant anti-PD-1 for oral cavity cancer. Some clones are missing from TCRdb's copy, which holds only in-frame ones; the method was immunoSEQ multiplex PCR. The data show around 17,000 clones, roughly 60% seen once. This clonotype was obtained from a person aged 35-79 years with oral cavity squamous cell carcinoma. The V and J genes are TRBV6-5 and TRBJ2-2, with D perhaps matching TRBD1 (5 bases). The source was PBMCs, collected before nivolumab (anti-PD-1) treatment. CDR3 DNA: TGTGCCAGCAGACGATGGGGCGGCCCCGGGGAGCTGTTTTTT. Amino acid sequence: CASRRWGGPGELFF.